One sample yielded the 9 T cell receptor beta chains listed below, sequenced in a study of cytomegalovirus exposure and HLA in healthy donors. The assay was immunoSEQ multiplex PCR, and TCRdb's table has in-frame clones only and misses some. The data hold approximately 160,000 clones, with around nine tenths observed a single time. The sample comprised PBMCs. The source of these receptors is a man aged 18 to 35 in good health and CMV-seropositive.

The gene calls are TRBV19 and TRBJ1-5, with 8 bases lining up with TRBD1. This CDR3 spans 14 amino acids. The V gene end was trimmed by 5 bases and the J gene end by 2 bases; junction bases not matched to a gene: 2. Per the germline V gene, CDR1 is LNHDA and CDR2 is SQIVND (reference sequence). The CDR3 DNA reads as TGTGCCAGTAGTTCGGACAGGGGCAATCAGCCCCAGCATTTT. Translating it yields CASSSDRGNQPQHF. The full variable domain, with the rest looked up from reference TRBV19 and TRBJ1-5, is DGGITQSPKYLFRKEGQNVTLSCEQNLNHDAMYWYRQDPGQGLRLIYYSQIVNDFQKGDIAEGYSVSREKKESFPLTVTSAQKNPTAFYLCASSSDRGNQPQHFGDGTRLSIL.

The chain joins TRBV15 to TRBJ1-5; weak D call: TRBD1 (6 bases). The CDR3 totals 16 residues. Germline V CDR1 and CDR2: LNHNV, YYDKDF (reference sequence). Trimming took 5 bases from V and 3 from J, leaving 17 bases between them. CDR3 bases: TGTGCCACCAGCGGACAAAATGGGGGCTTCAATCAGCCCCAGCATTTT. Amino acids: CATSGQNGGFNQPQHF.

This clone was found a few times. The rearrangement links TRBV12-5 to TRBJ2-7; D ambiguous. CDR3 length: 12 residues. The germline CDR1 and CDR2 sequences are LGHNT and FRNRAP. V gave up 6 bases and J gave up 5 bases, with 11 bases separating them. The CDR3, as DNA: TGTGCTAGTGGCCCTAGGATGGACGAGCAGTACTTC. Its protein is CASGPRMDEQYF.

J is TRBJ2-1 and V is TRBV27, with TRBD2 as a possible D gene (6 bases). This CDR3 is built from 14 residues. V was trimmed by 7 bases and J by 6 bases, leaving 16 bases between them. Looked up from germline, CDR1 is MNHEY and CDR2 is SMNVEV (reference sequence). CDR3 coding DNA: TGTGCCAGCACCAGGCTAGCGACCGCCAATGAGCAGTTCTTC. It translates to CASTRLATANEQFF.

The chain joins TRBV30 to TRBJ2-5; no clear D. Germline-derived CDR1 and CDR2 are GTSNPN and SVGIG (reference sequence). This CDR3 is 16 amino acids long. V shed 0 bases and J shed 2 bases, with 16 bases lying between them. The CDR3 sequence: CAWSVYRVGPQETQYF. The CDR3 DNA follows: TGTGCCTGGAGTGTCTACCGGGTCGGCCCGCAAGAGACCCAGTACTTC.

CDR3 sequence: CASSLLSFWYTGELFF. DNA for the CDR3: TGTGCCAGCAGTTTATTGAGTTTCTGGTACACCGGGGAGCTGTTTTTT. The V gene is TRBV28, the J gene TRBJ2-2; unclear D gene. Germline CDR1 reads MDHEN; CDR2 reads SYDVKM. The V and J ends lost 1 base and 3 bases respectively, with 12 bases between them. The CDR3 contains 16 residues.

This chain joins TRBV30 and TRBJ1-5, with TRBD1 matching 9 bases. The ends lost 2 bases at V and 6 bases at J; junction bases unmatched: 5. The germline CDR1 and CDR2 sequences are GTSNPN and SVGIG (reference sequence). The CDR3 contains 14 residues. The CDR3 is CAWSPGQGVQPQHF. For the CDR3, the DNA is TGTGCCTGGAGTCCGGGACAGGGTGTTCAGCCCCAGCATTTT. The full variable domain, in which reference TRBV30 and TRBJ1-5 provide the parts outside the CDR3, is SQTIHQWPATLVQPVGSPLSLECTVEGTSNPNLYWYRQAAGRGLQLLFYSVGIGQISSEVPQNLSASRPQDRQFILSSKKLLLSDSGFYLCAWSPGQGVQPQHFGDGTRLSIL.

The CDR3 coding sequence is TGTGCCAGCAGCCACAGGGACGAGCAGTACTTC. Protein: CASSHRDEQYF. The chain links TRBV11-3 to TRBJ2-7; possibly TRBD1 for D (6 bases). This CDR3 has 11 residues. Trimming pared 5 bases from V and 5 bases from J, leaving 7 bases between. Germline values: CDR1 SGHNT, CDR2 YENEEA.

The chain joins TRBV14 to TRBJ2-7; D is possibly TRBD1 (6 bases). V lost 5 bases and J 1 base, leaving 9 bases between the germline ends. The CDR3 consists of 13 residues. The V gene's germline CDR1 is SGHDN and CDR2 FVKESK. CDR3 in amino acids: CASSFGQSYEQYF. The DNA for the CDR3 is TGTGCCAGCAGCTTCGGACAGTCCTACGAGCAGTACTTC.